The clone carrying this T cell receptor (beta chain) was picked up one time. The PCR used 60 Vbeta and 13 Jbeta primers. Clones were sequenced by immunoSEQ multiplex PCR, and TCRdb holds only the in-frame ones, with some missing. Of approximately 37,000 clones listed, around 82% are singletons. This sample is drawn from a study of cytomegalovirus exposure and HLA in healthy donors. Germline CDR1 reads SGHTA; CDR2 reads FQGNSA. The junction had 7 bases not matched to a gene; V was cut back by 4 bases and J by 8 bases. The CDR3 consists of 14 residues. The chain recombines TRBV7-2 with TRBJ1-2, with TRBD1 matching over 10 bases. Sequenced: PBMCs. This TCR was recovered from a young woman in good health and CMV-seropositive. The CDR3 is CASSSETGGSGYTF. The CDR3 DNA is TGTGCCAGCAGCTCAGAGACAGGGGGCTCCGGCTACACCTTC. The complete variable domain, with remaining parts taken from reference TRBV7-2 and TRBJ1-2, reads GAGVSQSPSNKVTEKGKDVELRCDPISGHTALYWYRQSLGQGLEFLIYFQGNSAPDKSGLPSDRFSAERTGGSVSTLTIQRTQQEDSAVYLCASSSETGGSGYTFGSGTRLTVV.